This TCR beta chain was recorded in a study of cytomegalovirus exposure and HLA in healthy donors. Overall study context: There were roughly 110 million unique TCR beta sequences, drawn from roughly 200 million T cells, in an earlier analysis. The early release's HLA-typed donors yielded tens of millions of unique TCRs. Findings and caveats of the study: Among immune exposure information, only CMV serostatus was available.

The PCR employed 60 Vbeta primers together with 13 Jbeta primers. Profiling relied on immunoSEQ multiplex PCR, and the TCRdb table lists in-frame clones only, not all of them. Seen here are approximately 82,000 clones, around 9.1% observed once, and the top ten hold about 25%. The table lists this clone with a few counts. Its antigen remains unidentified. V lost 4 bases and J 0 bases, leaving 13 bases between the germline ends. This CDR3 is built from 16 residues. Germline CDR1 and CDR2: MDHEN and SYDVKM. Source material: PBMCs. This chain links TRBV28 with TRBJ1-3; D is possibly TRBD1 (6 bases). This receptor was identified in a man aged 55 to 70 in good health and CMV-seropositive. The CDR3 spells CASSSPTGSSGNTIYF. CDR3 bases: TGTGCCAGCAGTTCTCCTACAGGGAGCTCTGGAAACACCATATATTTT. The full variable domain, completed using reference TRBV28 and TRBJ1-3, is DVKVTQSSRYLVKRTGEKVFLECVQDMDHENMFWYRQDPGLGLRLIYFSYDVKMKEKGDIPEGYSVSREKKERFSLILESASTNQTSMYLCASSSPTGSSGNTIYFGEGSWLTVV.